These 18 T cell receptor beta chains originate from one sample sequenced in a study of cytomegalovirus exposure and HLA in healthy donors. Primers for the PCR totalled 60 Vbeta and 13 Jbeta. The protocol was immunoSEQ multiplex PCR, while the TCRdb copy is restricted to in-frame clones and leaves out a portion. Altogether about 150,000 clones are present, roughly 85% being singletons, with the ten largest covering nearly 3.5%. The sequenced material came from PBMCs. The receptors derive from a male donor in good health and CMV-seronegative.

This clone came up a few times. The chain employs TRBV7-9 and TRBJ1-1; the D is unclear. The CDR3 contains 14 residues. The germline gives CDR1 SEHNR, CDR2 FQNEAQ (reference sequence). V was trimmed by 0 bases and J by 6 bases, leaving 11 bases between them. The CDR3 loop is CASSLAREVAEAFF. In DNA form, the CDR3 reads TGTGCCAGCAGCTTAGCGCGGGAAGTGGCTGAAGCTTTCTTT.

A single count supports this clone. The rearrangement links TRBV19 to TRBJ2-1; tentatively, D is TRBD2 (6 bases). V was cut by 6 bases and J by 4 bases, with 16 bases left in between. The CDR3 extends over 15 amino acids. Germline V gene data show CDR1 as LNHDA and CDR2 as SQIVND (reference sequence). DNA of the CDR3: TGTGCCAGTAGGGAGAGGAGGGGCGCATACAATGAGCAGTTCTTC. It encodes CASRERRGAYNEQFF.

The J gene is TRBJ2-5, the V gene TRBV28; TRBD1 agrees at 7 bases. From germline, CDR1 is MDHEN and CDR2 SYDVKM. CDR3 length: 14 amino acids. V was pared by 5 bases and J by 5 bases, with 8 bases of the junction left unmatched. The CDR3 sequence: CASSPPTGMETQYF. The DNA of the CDR3 is TGTGCCAGCAGTCCTCCGACAGGGATGGAGACCCAGTACTTC.

This chain links TRBV6-6 with TRBJ1-6; D is ambiguous. Germline V gives CDR1 MNHNY, CDR2 SVGAGI (reference sequence). The length of the CDR3 is 14 residues. Deletions cut 2 bases from V and 4 bases from J, with 6 bases between. CDR3 loop: CASSYARYNSPLHF. CDR3 DNA: TGTGCCAGCAGTTACGCTCGGTATAATTCACCCCTCCACTTT.

V usage is TRBV5-8 and J usage is TRBJ2-3; perhaps TRBD1 as D (6 bases). Trimming shortened V by 1 base and J by 4 bases, and 10 bases separated the two germline ends. This CDR3 has 14 residues. CDR1 is SGHTS, CDR2 YDEGEE, per germline. The CDR3 reads CASSLRQGSDTQYF. CDR3 DNA sequence: TGTGCCAGCAGCTTGCGGCAGGGGTCAGATACGCAGTATTTT. The full variable domain, in which reference TRBV5-8 and TRBJ2-3 provide the parts outside the CDR3, is EAGVTQSPTHLIKTRGQQATLRCSPISGHTSVYWYQQALGLGLQFLLWYDEGEERNRGNFPPRFSGRQFPNYSSELNVNALELEDSALYLCASSLRQGSDTQYFGPGTRLTVL.

As regards this clone: Other DNA sequences in this specimen translate into the identical CDR3. The chain joins TRBV27 to TRBJ2-3; D may be TRBD2 (5 bases). Germline CDR1 is MNHEY and CDR2 is SMNVEV (reference sequence). Trimming took off 3 bases at V and 0 bases at J, with 7 bases between the two ends. CDR3 length: 14 residues. The CDR3 reads CASSLRRSTDTQYF. For the CDR3, the DNA is TGTGCCAGCAGTTTGAGGAGGAGCACAGATACGCAGTATTTT.

CDR3 in amino acids: CASSHRVREQYF. For the CDR3, the DNA is TGTGCCAGCAGCCACAGGGTGCGCGAGCAGTACTTC. The chain links TRBV21-1 to TRBJ2-7; the DNA was not compared with TRBD1, the D call given in the table. TRBV21-1 is assigned pseudogene status. The CDR3 sequence is 12 residues long.

The chain has TRBV4-2 and TRBJ1-4, with D possibly being TRBD1 (6 bases). The germline gives CDR1 LGHNA, CDR2 YNFKEQ. This CDR3 is 17 amino acids long. V lost 0 bases and J lost 4, with 15 bases in between. CDR3 coding DNA: TGTGCCAGCAGCCAAGAATCTGCAGGGGCCCTTAATGAAAAACTGTTTTTT. Translation: CASSQESAGALNEKLFF.

The rearrangement links TRBV9 to TRBJ2-3; D call uncertain. This CDR3 contains 15 residues. V was pared by 4 bases and J by 5 bases, with 17 bases between. CDR1 SGDLS and CDR2 YYNGEE come from the germline V gene. The CDR3 DNA sequence: TGTGCCAGCAGCCCCCCAGTAGGTCAGGAAGATACGCAGTATTTT. Translation: CASSPPVGQEDTQYF.

The V and J genes are TRBV28 and TRBJ2-5; D might be TRBD1 (6 bases). This CDR3 is built from 15 residues. V was pared by 7 bases and J by 3 bases, with 18 bases between. Germline-derived CDR1 and CDR2 are MDHEN and SYDVKM. This chain's CDR3 is CASTGVRGVKETQYF. The CDR3 DNA reads TGTGCCAGCACTGGCGTCAGGGGCGTAAAAGAGACCCAGTACTTC.

This sequence joins TRBV19 and TRBJ1-5; TRBD1 is a possible D gene (5 bases). The ends were cut back, 7 bases at V and 9 bases at J, with 19 bases in the middle. Germline assignment: CDR1 LNHDA and CDR2 SQIVND (reference sequence). CDR3 length: 14 residues. The CDR3 sequence: CASTPDRTGGPQHF. CDR3 coding DNA: TGTGCCAGTACTCCGGACCGGACCGGGGGGCCCCAGCATTTT.

This clone occurred a few times. The chain joins TRBV6-5 to TRBJ1-1, with D perhaps matching TRBD1 (6 bases). Germline V gene lookup returns CDR1 MNHEY and CDR2 SVGAGI. The V end was cut by 2 bases, the J end by 2 bases, with 9 bases between. The CDR3 has 14 residues. CDR3 protein: CASSYRTVNTEAFF. In DNA, the CDR3 is TGTGCCAGCAGTTACCGGACAGTCAACACTGAAGCTTTCTTT.

The chain links TRBV6-6 to TRBJ1-2; D unresolved. The germline V and J ends were trimmed by 3 bases and 4 bases, with 9 bases remaining between them. CDR3 length: 13 amino acids. Germline V gene data show CDR1 as MNHNY and CDR2 as SVGAGI (reference sequence). CDR3 sequence reads: CASSYSLSYGYTF. The CDR3 DNA is TGTGCCAGCAGTTATTCCCTTAGCTATGGCTACACCTTC.

The chain combines TRBV29-1 with TRBJ1-1; no clear D gene. Germline V lookup: CDR1 SQVTM, CDR2 ANQGSEA. Trimming removed 7 bases at V and 7 bases at J, with 16 bases between. This CDR3 is 12 amino acids long. CDR3 sequence (DNA): TGCAGCGCCGCCGCGGAGGATGGTGAAGCTTTCTTT. Its translation is CSAAAEDGEAFF.

This clone was seen a handful of times. The chain couples TRBV4-1 to TRBJ1-6, with unresolved D. From germline, CDR1 is MGHRA and CDR2 YSYEKL. The length of the CDR3 is 16 residues. The V and J ends lost 0 bases and 9 bases respectively, with 15 bases between them. As DNA, the CDR3 is TGCGCCAGCAGCCAAGATTTGAGGAAGTTAGGTTCACCCCTCCACTTT. Its protein is CASSQDLRKLGSPLHF.

In this sample, this clone turned up a few times. This chain connects TRBV7-6 to TRBJ2-7; 13 nucleotides align to TRBD2. This CDR3 is built from 15 residues. With 5 bases clipped from V and 6 bases from J, the junction kept 7 bases outside the gene matches. Germline-derived CDR1 and CDR2 are SGHVS and FNYEAQ. The CDR3 reads CASSTGLAGVFEQYF. DNA for the CDR3: TGTGCCAGCAGCACCGGACTAGCGGGAGTTTTCGAGCAGTACTTC.

In this sample, this clone turned up a few times. The genes are TRBV7-3 and TRBJ2-2, with unresolved D. The ends were cut back, 2 bases at V and 6 bases at J, with 4 bases in the middle. The CDR3 loop spans 12 amino acids. Per germline, CDR1 SGHTA and CDR2 FQGTGA. For the CDR3, the DNA is TGTGCCAGCAGCTTACCTCCCGGGGAGCTGTTTTTT. Its protein is CASSLPPGELFF.

V usage is TRBV7-9 and J usage is TRBJ2-7, with 9 bases that match TRBD1. V shed 2 bases, J shed 5 bases, and the junction held 10 bases outside the gene matches. Germline assignment: CDR1 SEHNR and CDR2 FQNEAQ (reference sequence). CDR3 size: 16 residues. For the CDR3, the DNA is TGTGCCAGCAGCTTAATCTTTCCGACAGGGGGTAACGAGCAGTACTTC. Its translation is CASSLIFPTGGNEQYF. Looking up the rest from reference TRBV7-9 and TRBJ2-7 gives the full variable domain: DTGVSQNPRHKITKRGQNVTFRCDPISEHNRLYWYRQTLGQGPEFLTYFQNEAQLEKSRLLSDRFSAERPKGSFSTLEIQRTEQGDSAMYLCASSLIFPTGGNEQYFGPGTRLTVT.